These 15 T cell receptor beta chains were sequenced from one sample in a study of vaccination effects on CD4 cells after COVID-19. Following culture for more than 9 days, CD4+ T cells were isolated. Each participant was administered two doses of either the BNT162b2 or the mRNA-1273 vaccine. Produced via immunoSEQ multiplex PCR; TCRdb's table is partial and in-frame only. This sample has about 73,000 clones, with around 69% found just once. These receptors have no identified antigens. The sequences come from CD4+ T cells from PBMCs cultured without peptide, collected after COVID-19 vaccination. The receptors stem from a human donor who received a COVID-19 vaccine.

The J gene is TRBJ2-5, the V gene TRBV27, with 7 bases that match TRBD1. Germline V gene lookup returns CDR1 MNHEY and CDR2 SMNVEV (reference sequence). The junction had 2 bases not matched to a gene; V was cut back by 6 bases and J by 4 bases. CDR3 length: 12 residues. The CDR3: CASRTGRETQYF. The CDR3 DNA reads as TGTGCCAGCAGGACAGGGAGAGAGACCCAGTACTTC.

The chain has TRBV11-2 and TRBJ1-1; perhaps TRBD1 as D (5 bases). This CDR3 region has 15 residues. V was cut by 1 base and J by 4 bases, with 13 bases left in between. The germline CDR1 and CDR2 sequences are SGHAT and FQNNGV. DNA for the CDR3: TGTGCCAGCAGCTTAGGCACCGGGACGGGCACTGAAGCTTTCTTT. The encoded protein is CASSLGTGTGTEAFF.

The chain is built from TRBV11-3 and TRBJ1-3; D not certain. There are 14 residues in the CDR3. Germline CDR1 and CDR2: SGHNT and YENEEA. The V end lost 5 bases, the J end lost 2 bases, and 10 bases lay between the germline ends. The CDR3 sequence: CASSLDFPGNTIYF. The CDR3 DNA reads TGTGCCAGCAGCCTGGACTTCCCTGGAAACACCATATATTTT. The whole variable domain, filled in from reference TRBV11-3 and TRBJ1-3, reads EAGVVQSPRYKIIEKKQPVAFWCNPISGHNTLYWYLQNLGQGPELLIRYENEEAVDDSQLPKDRFSAERLKGVDSTLKIQPAELGDSAVYLCASSLDFPGNTIYFGEGSWLTVV.

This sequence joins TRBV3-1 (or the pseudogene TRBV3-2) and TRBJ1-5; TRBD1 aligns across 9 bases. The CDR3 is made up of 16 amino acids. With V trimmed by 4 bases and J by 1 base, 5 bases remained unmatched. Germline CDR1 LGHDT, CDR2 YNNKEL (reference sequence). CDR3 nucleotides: TGTGCCAGCAGCCCAACCGGGACAGGGAGCAATCAGCCCCAGCATTTT. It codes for CASSPTGTGSNQPQHF.

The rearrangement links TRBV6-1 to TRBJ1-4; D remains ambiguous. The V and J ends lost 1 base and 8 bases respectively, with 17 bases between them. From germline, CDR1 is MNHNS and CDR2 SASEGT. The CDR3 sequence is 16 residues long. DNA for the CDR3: TGTGCCAGCAGTGAAGTGCACACCCGAGCATGGGAAAAACTGTTTTTT. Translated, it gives CASSEVHTRAWEKLFF.

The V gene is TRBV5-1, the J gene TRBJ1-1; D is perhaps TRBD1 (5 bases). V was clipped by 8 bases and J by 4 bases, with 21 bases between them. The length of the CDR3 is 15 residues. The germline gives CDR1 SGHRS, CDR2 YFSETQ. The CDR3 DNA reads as TGCGCCAGTACAAAACTGGACGGGGCTTCCACTGAAGCTTTCTTT. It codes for CASTKLDGASTEAFF.

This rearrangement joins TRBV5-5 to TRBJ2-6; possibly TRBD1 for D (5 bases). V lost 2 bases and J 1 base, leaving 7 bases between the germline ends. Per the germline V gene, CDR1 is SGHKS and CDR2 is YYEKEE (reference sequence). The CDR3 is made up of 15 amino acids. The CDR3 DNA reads TGTGCCAGCAGCTTATCAGGGTCTGGGGCCAACGTCCTGACTTTC. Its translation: CASSLSGSGANVLTF.

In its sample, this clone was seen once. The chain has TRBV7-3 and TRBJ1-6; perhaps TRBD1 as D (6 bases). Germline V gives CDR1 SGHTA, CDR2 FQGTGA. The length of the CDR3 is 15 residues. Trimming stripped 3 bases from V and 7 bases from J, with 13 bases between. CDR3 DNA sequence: TGTGCCAGCAGCTTTTTTCCGGGGGCGAATTCACCCCTCCACTTT. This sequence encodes CASSFFPGANSPLHF.

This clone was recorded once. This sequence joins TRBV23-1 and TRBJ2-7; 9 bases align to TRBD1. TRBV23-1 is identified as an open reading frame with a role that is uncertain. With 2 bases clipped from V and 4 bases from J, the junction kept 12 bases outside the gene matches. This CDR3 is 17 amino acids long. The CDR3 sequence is CASSQALSGQGLYEQYV. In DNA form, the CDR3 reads TGCGCCAGCAGTCAAGCCCTTTCGGGACAGGGTCTTTACGAGCAGTACGTC.

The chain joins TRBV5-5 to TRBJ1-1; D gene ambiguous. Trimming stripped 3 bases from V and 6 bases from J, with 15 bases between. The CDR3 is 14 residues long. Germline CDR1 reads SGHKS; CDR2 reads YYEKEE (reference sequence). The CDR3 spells CASSYVDATAEAFF. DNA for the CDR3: TGTGCCAGCAGCTACGTAGACGCTACAGCTGAAGCTTTCTTT.

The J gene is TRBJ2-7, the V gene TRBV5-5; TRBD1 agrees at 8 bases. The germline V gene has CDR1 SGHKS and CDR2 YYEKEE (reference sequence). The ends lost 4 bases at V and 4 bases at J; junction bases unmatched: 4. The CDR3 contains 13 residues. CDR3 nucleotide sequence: TGTGCCAGCAGCCGACAGGGGATGTACGAGCAGTACGTC. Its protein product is CASSRQGMYEQYV.

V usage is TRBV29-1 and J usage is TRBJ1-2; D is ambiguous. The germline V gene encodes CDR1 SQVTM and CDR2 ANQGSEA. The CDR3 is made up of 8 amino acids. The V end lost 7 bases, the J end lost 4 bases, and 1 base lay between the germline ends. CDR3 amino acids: CSAYGYTF. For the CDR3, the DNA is TGCAGCGCCTATGGCTACACCTTC.

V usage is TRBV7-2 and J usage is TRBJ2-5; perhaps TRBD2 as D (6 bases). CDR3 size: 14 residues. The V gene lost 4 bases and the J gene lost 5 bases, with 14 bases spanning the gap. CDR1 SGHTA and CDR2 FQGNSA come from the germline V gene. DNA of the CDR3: TGTGCCAGCAGCTCCCCGGGGGATTGGGAGACCCAGTACTTC. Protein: CASSSPGDWETQYF.

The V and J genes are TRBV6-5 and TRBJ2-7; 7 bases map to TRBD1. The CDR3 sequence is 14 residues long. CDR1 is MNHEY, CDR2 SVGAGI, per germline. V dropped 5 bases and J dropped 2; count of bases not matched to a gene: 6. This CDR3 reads CASSMGQTTYEQYV. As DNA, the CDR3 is TGTGCCAGCAGTATGGGACAGACCACCTACGAGCAGTACGTC.

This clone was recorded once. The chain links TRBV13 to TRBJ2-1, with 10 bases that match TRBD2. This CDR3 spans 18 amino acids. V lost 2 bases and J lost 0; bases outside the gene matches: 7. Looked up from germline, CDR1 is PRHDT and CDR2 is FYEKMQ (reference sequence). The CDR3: CASSLRTSGDYSYNEQFF. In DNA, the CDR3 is TGTGCCAGCAGCTTACGGACTAGCGGTGATTACTCCTACAATGAGCAGTTCTTC.